The 7 T cell receptor beta chains below all came from one sample that was sequenced in a study of cytomegalovirus exposure and HLA in healthy donors. Method: immunoSEQ multiplex PCR; TCRdb's copy keeps in-frame clones and lacks some. Of 150,000 to 200,000 clones detected, just under 90% appear once; the ten largest clones hold 4% to 5%. The source material was PBMCs. The source is a young man in good health and CMV-seropositive.

The V gene is TRBV14, the J gene TRBJ2-7; 9 nucleotides line up with TRBD1. The CDR3 length is 14 residues. The V and J ends lost 5 bases and 4 bases, in that order; junction bases with no gene match: 6. CDR1 is SGHDN and CDR2 is FVKESK in the germline V gene. CDR3 sequence reads: CASSWGQGGYEQYF. The CDR3 bases are TGTGCCAGCAGCTGGGGACAGGGAGGTTACGAGCAGTACTTC.

This clone was seen once. V is TRBV5-1 and J is TRBJ2-1; TRBD2 might be the D (5 bases). This CDR3 spans 12 amino acids. Germline V gene sequence: CDR1 SGHRS, CDR2 YFSETQ. V lost 2 bases and J lost 11, with 11 bases in between. Written as DNA, the CDR3 is TGCGCCAGCAGCTTAGAAACGGGGAAGCAGTTCTTC. This encodes CASSLETGKQFF.

This clone was seen just once. The chain combines TRBV6-1 with TRBJ1-3; maybe TRBD1 (6 bases). CDR3 length: 14 amino acids. Trimming shortened V by 3 bases and J by 4 bases, and 10 bases separated the two germline ends. The germline V gene encodes CDR1 MNHNS and CDR2 SASEGT. DNA for the CDR3: TGTGCCAGCAGTGACAGGGGTGGCGGAAACACCATATATTTT. Its protein product is CASSDRGGGNTIYF.

J is TRBJ1-5 and V is TRBV11-1; possibly TRBD1 for D (5 bases). The V end was cut by 1 base, the J end by 1 base, with 8 bases between. Germline V gives CDR1 SGHAT, CDR2 FQDESV (reference sequence). The CDR3 totals 15 residues. The CDR3 sequence: CASSLGGPSNQPQHF. In DNA, the CDR3 is TGTGCCAGCAGCTTAGGGGGCCCCAGCAATCAGCCCCAGCATTTT.

On this clone itself: At one of its ends the junction is not consistent with the germline gene, which may arise from a read error. This chain joins TRBV6-5 and TRBJ2-7; maybe TRBD1 (6 bases). The germline gives CDR1 MNHEY, CDR2 SVGAGI. CDR3 size: 12 residues. The DNA for the CDR3 is TGTGCCAGCAGCTCAATCACAGGGTCTTCCGACTTC. Translating gives CASSSITGSSDF.

Concerning this clone: Relative to the germline gene, one junction end is altered; a read error may explain this. The chain couples TRBV18 to TRBJ1-1; D not certain. The CDR3 covers 15 residues. Germline V gives CDR1 KGHSH, CDR2 LQKENI. The CDR3 nucleotides are TGTGCCAGCTCGCCACCACAGAGACCTAACACTGAAGCTTTCTTT. Translated, it gives CASSPPQRPNTEAFF.

The J gene is TRBJ1-5, the V gene TRBV28, with a weak D call TRBD1 (6 bases). Deletions cut 1 base from V and 5 bases from J, with 12 bases between. Germline CDR1 MDHEN, CDR2 SYDVKM. There are 15 residues in the CDR3. The CDR3 DNA follows: TGTGCCAGCAGTTTATATACAGGGAGCTATCAGCCCCAGCATTTT. This sequence encodes CASSLYTGSYQPQHF.